One and the same sample provided the 10 T cell receptor beta chains below, sequenced in a study of T cell responses to AZD1222 COVID-19 vaccine. Only in-frame clones appear in the TCRdb table, and some are missing; sequencing was by immunoSEQ multiplex PCR. The repertoire holds approximately 180,000 clones, with 85% to 90% as singletons. Sequenced material: peripheral blood, taken 28 days after the second AZD1222 dose. The source is an adult who received the AZD1222 COVID-19 vaccine.

This rearrangement joins TRBV19 to TRBJ2-6; tentatively, D is TRBD1 (6 bases). Germline CDR1 is LNHDA and CDR2 is SQIVND (reference sequence). CDR3 length: 13 residues. CDR3 sequence reads: CAAGVAGANVLTF. Written as DNA, the CDR3 is TGTGCGGCAGGGGTTGCTGGGGCCAACGTCCTGACTTTC.

This clone was seen a single time. This chain connects TRBV12-3 or TRBV12-4 to TRBJ2-5; D unresolved. V was trimmed by 7 bases and J by 4 bases, leaving 4 bases between them. This CDR3 comprises 10 residues. CDR3 amino acids: CASTPETQYF. The CDR3 region has the DNA TGTGCCAGCACACCAGAGACCCAGTACTTC.

The chain has TRBV5-1 and TRBJ1-1; possible D gene TRBD1, 5 bases. V lost 4 bases to trimming and J lost 0 bases, with 10 bases between them. CDR1 SGHRS and CDR2 YFSETQ come from the germline V gene. The CDR3 length is 14 residues. This chain's CDR3 is CASSMGRVNTEAFF. The CDR3 bases are TGCGCCAGCAGCATGGGACGGGTGAACACTGAAGCTTTCTTT.

The chain carries TRBV27 and TRBJ2-1; the D is unclear. Germline V gene sequence: CDR1 MNHEY, CDR2 SMNVEV (reference sequence). Trimming took 2 bases from V and 8 from J, leaving 10 bases between them. This CDR3 is 13 amino acids long. DNA of the CDR3: TGTGCCAGCAGTTTAGCTATTTTGGATGAGCAGTTCTTC. It specifies CASSLAILDEQFF.

The gene calls are TRBV6-4 and TRBJ2-1; D is unresolved. This CDR3 spans 13 amino acids. Per the germline V gene, CDR1 is MRHNA and CDR2 is SNTAGT. V was clipped by 5 bases and J by 4 bases, with 9 bases between them. The CDR3 DNA reads as TGTGCCAGCAGTCCCGGACCATACAATGAGCAGTTCTTC. As protein: CASSPGPYNEQFF.

The J gene is TRBJ2-7, the V gene TRBV10-3, with TRBD2 matching over 12 bases. Per the germline V gene, CDR1 is ENHRY and CDR2 is SYGVKD. V was pared by 3 bases and J by 6 bases, with 3 bases of the junction left unmatched. The CDR3 sequence is 14 residues long. Here the CDR3 reads CAISDRTSGIEQYF. For the CDR3, the DNA is TGTGCCATCAGTGATAGGACTAGCGGGATCGAGCAGTACTTC.

This chain connects TRBV7-2 to TRBJ2-2; 11 nucleotides align to TRBD2. The length of the CDR3 is 17 residues. Trimming took 5 bases from V and 3 from J; bases not matched to a gene: 8. Germline V gene lookup returns CDR1 SGHTA and CDR2 FQGNSA. The CDR3 sequence is CASSPSSGRRDTGELFF. DNA for the CDR3: TGTGCCAGCAGCCCATCTAGCGGGAGGAGGGACACCGGGGAGCTGTTTTTT.

The chain is built from TRBV10-3 and TRBJ2-7; 12 positions agree with TRBD2. The CDR3 is 14 residues long. The germline V gene encodes CDR1 ENHRY and CDR2 SYGVKD. V lost 4 bases to trimming and J lost 6 bases; unmatched junction nucleotides: 4. CDR3 loop: CAISGLAGATEQYF. For the CDR3, the DNA is TGTGCCATCAGTGGACTAGCGGGAGCCACCGAGCAGTACTTC.

This sequence joins TRBV20-1 and TRBJ2-1; D gene unclear. V lost 3 bases and J 7 bases, leaving 4 bases between the germline ends. Germline V gene sequence: CDR1 DFQATT, CDR2 SNEGSKA (reference sequence). The CDR3 has 10 amino acids. The CDR3 here is CSASLNEQFF. For the CDR3, the DNA is TGCAGTGCTAGTCTAAATGAGCAGTTCTTC.

The rearrangement joins TRBV12-3 or TRBV12-4 to TRBJ1-1; weak D call: TRBD1 (5 bases). Trimming stripped 3 bases from V and 8 bases from J, with 13 bases between. The CDR3 has 13 residues. The CDR3, as DNA: TGTGCCAGCAGTTTCGGGACCGTCGTCGAAGCTTTCTTT. Protein sequence: CASSFGTVVEAFF.